The clone carrying this T cell receptor beta chain has at least ten counts. This entry comes from a study of T cells in Graves' hyperthyroidism and ophthalmopathy. Study background: Once the initial diagnosis was made, peripheral blood was obtained before any treatment.

Authors of the study amplified TCR beta CDR3 regions from RNA transcripts. Carried out on the TCR CDR3, a first-round RT-PCR used the HTBI primer set. TCRdb processed the multiplex PCR reads anew with MiXCR; each CDR3 protein has one entry. The sample yields 300,000 to 400,000 distinct CDR3 sequences, over 10% seen once. This CDR3 contains 15 residues. The germline gives CDR1 SGHVS, CDR2 FNYEAQ. V lost 5 bases, J lost 2 bases, and 13 bases lay in between. This sequence joins TRBV7-6 and TRBJ1-5; TRBD1 might be the D (6 bases). This TCR was sampled from a woman under 30 with Graves' hyperthyroidism. Specimen: blood. The CDR3 nucleotides read TGTGCCAGCAGCCAGCAAGGGACACGCAATCAGCCCCAGCATTTT. Its translation is CASSQQGTRNQPQHF. Looking up the rest from reference TRBV7-6 and TRBJ1-5 gives the full variable domain: GAGVSQSPRYKVTKRGQDVALRCDPISGHVSLYWYRQALGQGPEFLTYFNYEAQQDKSGLPNDRFSAERPEGSISTLTIQRTEQRDSAMYRCASSQQGTRNQPQHFGDGTRLSIL.